This T cell receptor (beta chain) was sequenced in a study of T cell repertoires in aging, cancer and after chemotherapy. Study background: Healthy donor repertoires were recorded over several months to years and showed clear clonal overlap.

The CDR3 contains 14 residues. The germline CDR1 and CDR2 sequences are SGHRS and YFSETQ. With 0 bases removed from V and 8 bases from J, the gap between germline ends came to 14 bases. This clonotype was seen only once. Its antigen is unknown. Amplification of TCR beta used genomic DNA extracted from peripheral blood. Study-wide results and caveats: In each cancer cohort, median generation probability increased across chemotherapy, suggesting thymic output rebounded. In cancer patients, declining TCR diversity with age involved lost richness and lost evenness. Compared with age-matched healthy donors, untreated hematological or solid cancer patients showed higher blood TCR clonality.

TRB rearrangements spanning V, D and J were amplified using mixed TRB-A/B primers. MiXCR, applied by TCRdb to the multiplex PCR reads, yields one record per CDR3 protein. Of fewer than 9,000 distinct CDR3 sequences listed, around 32% are singletons. The chain has TRBV5-1 and TRBJ1-2, with D perhaps TRBD1 (5 bases). Sequenced sample: blood. The origin of this receptor is a human donor in good health. The CDR3 loop is CASSLATSGEGYTF. CDR3 DNA sequence: TGCGCCAGCAGCTTGGCAACCTCGGGGGAGGGCTACACCTTC.